Below, 22 T cell receptor beta chains from the same sample are listed, as sequenced in a study of blood T cells in healthy people across ages. For the second PCR, which ran for roughly 6 to 12 cycles, a sample-barcoded 5' primer and a J-beta primer mix were used. MiXCR was run by TCRdb on the 5' RACE reads, yielding one entry per CDR3 protein. The sample shows roughly 860,000 distinct CDR3 sequences, 62% of them seen only once. Sequenced sample: blood. Receptor source: a young man in good health.

The genes are TRBV20-1 and TRBJ2-3; D remains unclear. The CDR3 covers 15 residues. V was clipped by 3 bases and J by 0 bases, with 13 bases between them. Germline V CDR1 and CDR2: DFQATT, SNEGSKA (reference sequence). The CDR3 sequence: CSASGVGVSTDTQYF. CDR3 nucleotides: TGCAGTGCTAGTGGGGTTGGGGTGAGCACAGATACGCAGTATTTT.

J is TRBJ2-7 and V is TRBV10-3; weak D call: TRBD2 (6 bases). Germline V gene data show CDR1 as ENHRY and CDR2 as SYGVKD. The CDR3 is 15 residues long. The V gene lost 6 bases and the J gene lost 0 bases, with 15 bases spanning the gap. CDR3 nucleotide sequence: TGTGCCATCAGCTCTAACCCCGGGGGCTCCTACGAGCAGTACTTC. Amino acid sequence: CAISSNPGGSYEQYF.

This clonotype has only one observation. This chain links TRBV7-2 with TRBJ2-7; 10 bases are a match to TRBD2. Germline V gene sequence: CDR1 SGHTA, CDR2 FQGNSA. This CDR3 is 17 amino acids long. V was clipped by 5 bases and J by 2 bases; unmatched bases: 12. The CDR3 DNA reads as TGTGCCAGCAGCAGAGGAGTAGCGGGGGGACTTACCTACGAGCAGTACTTC. This codes for CASSRGVAGGLTYEQYF.

CDR3 nucleotide sequence: TGTGCCAGCGGAGGGACACCCGGGACTAGCGGTCGTGAGTACTTC. Amino acids: CASGGTPGTSGREYF. This chain joins TRBV7-3 and TRBJ2-7; 11 nucleotides agree with TRBD2. Germline V CDR1 and CDR2: SGHTA, FQGTGA. The CDR3 length is 15 residues. J gave up 11 bases and V 8 bases, and 17 bases lay outside the gene matches.

The chain joins TRBV20-1 to TRBJ1-5; possible D gene TRBD1, 5 bases. With 5 bases removed from V and 5 bases from J, the gap between germline ends came to 16 bases. The CDR3 is 14 amino acids. Germline V gene lookup returns CDR1 DFQATT and CDR2 SNEGSKA (reference sequence). The CDR3 spells CSALPGLGDQPQHF. As DNA, the CDR3 is TGCAGTGCTCTTCCGGGCCTGGGGGATCAGCCCCAGCATTTT.

The chain joins TRBV4-3 to TRBJ2-1; 14 bases are shared with TRBD2. This CDR3 contains 15 residues. Germline V CDR1 and CDR2: LGHNA, YSLEER. The V gene end was trimmed by 3 bases and the J gene end by 8 bases; junction bases not matched to a gene: 3. For the CDR3, the DNA is TGCGCCAGCAGCCAGACTAGCGGGGGGGTATATGAGCAGTTCTTC. Translated, it gives CASSQTSGGVYEQFF.

This clonotype turned up a few times. The chain couples TRBV11-1 to TRBJ1-2; TRBD1 is a possible D gene (5 bases). This CDR3 has 15 residues. V lost 0 bases and J 6 bases, leaving 14 bases between the germline ends. The V gene's germline CDR1 is SGHAT and CDR2 FQDESV (reference sequence). CDR3 sequence (DNA): TGTGCCAGCAGCTTAGCGGGGCGCAGCCTAAATGGCTACACCTTC. It codes for CASSLAGRSLNGYTF.

The chain combines TRBV24-1 with TRBJ1-2; D uncertain. The CDR3 consists of 13 residues. The V end lost 2 bases, the J end lost 5 bases, and 8 bases lay between the germline ends. Germline CDR1 is KGHDR and CDR2 is SFDVKD. The CDR3 coding sequence is TGTGCCACCAGTGATTGGGCAAATTATGGCTACACCTTC. This gives the protein CATSDWANYGYTF.

V usage is TRBV7-2 and J usage is TRBJ2-7, with 7 bases matching TRBD1. The CDR3 extends over 17 amino acids. The J segment lost 2 bases and the V segment lost 0 bases, leaving 10 bases of the junction unmatched. Germline CDR1 and CDR2: SGHTA and FQGNSA. The CDR3 DNA reads TGTGCCAGCAGCTTAGCGGCGGAGACAGGGTTTGCCTACGAGCAGTACTTC. Amino acid sequence: CASSLAAETGFAYEQYF.

V is TRBV10-3 and J is TRBJ2-7, with 7 positions matching TRBD1. Germline-derived CDR1 and CDR2 are ENHRY and SYGVKD. The CDR3 is 16 amino acids. The V and J ends lost 0 bases and 2 bases, in that order; junction bases with no gene match: 7. CDR3 sequence: CAISESVVTGTYEQYF. The CDR3 coding sequence is TGTGCCATCAGTGAGTCGGTGGTGACAGGGACCTACGAGCAGTACTTC.

V usage is TRBV27 and J usage is TRBJ2-3; 11 bases fit TRBD2. Germline CDR1 and CDR2: MNHEY and SMNVEV (reference sequence). This CDR3 has 16 amino acids. The V segment lost 3 bases and the J segment 1 base; nucleotides outside the gene matches: 3. CDR3 amino acids: CASSFTLAGGTDTQYF. In nucleotides, the CDR3 is TGTGCCAGCAGTTTTACACTAGCGGGGGGCACAGATACGCAGTATTTT.

The chain carries TRBV4-2 and TRBJ2-3; D is perhaps TRBD2 (6 bases). Per the germline V gene, CDR1 is LGHNA and CDR2 is YNFKEQ. The CDR3 totals 16 residues. V was shortened by 3 bases and J by 2 bases, with 15 bases between the two germline ends. Here the CDR3 reads CASSQGISGNTDTQYF. CDR3 coding DNA: TGTGCCAGCAGCCAGGGGATTAGCGGAAACACAGATACGCAGTATTTT.

The V call is TRBV5-1, the J call TRBJ1-6, with D tentatively TRBD1 (5 bases). Germline CDR1 and CDR2: SGHRS and YFSETQ. The CDR3 consists of 15 residues. The V end was cut by 3 bases, the J end by 4 bases, with 11 bases between. CDR3 amino acids: CASSSERGYNSPLHF. CDR3 DNA: TGCGCCAGCAGCTCGGAGAGGGGTTATAATTCACCCCTCCACTTT.

This clonotype appeared a few times. The V gene is TRBV4-3, the J gene TRBJ1-2; 9 bases fit TRBD1. The V gene's germline CDR1 is LGHNA and CDR2 YSLEER. CDR3 length equals 15 residues. The junction had 7 bases not matched to a gene; V was cut back by 4 bases and J by 4 bases. CDR3 nucleotide sequence: TGCGCCAGCAGCCCTAGACAGGGGGTTAGCTATGGCTACACCTTC. Its translation is CASSPRQGVSYGYTF.

The rearrangement links TRBV6-5 to TRBJ2-1; 11 positions agree with TRBD2. The tail of the sequence fits TRBJ2-7 better, so the J call may be wrong. CDR3 length equals 15 residues. Germline CDR1 is MNHEY and CDR2 is SVGAGI. CDR3 protein: CASSLTGTSGGEQYF. DNA of the CDR3: TGTGCCAGCAGTCTCACCGGGACTAGCGGCGGCGAGCAGTACTTC.

The V call is TRBV27, the J call TRBJ2-1, with D perhaps matching TRBD2 (6 bases). Trimming cost V 0 bases and J 7 bases, with 16 bases left between them. Germline CDR1 MNHEY, CDR2 SMNVEV (reference sequence). This CDR3 spans 16 amino acids. CDR3 in DNA: TGTGCCAGCAGTTTATCGATAGTGGGGGGATGGAATGAGCAGTTCTTC. Protein sequence: CASSLSIVGGWNEQFF.

The CDR3 reads CASETGGGEETQYF. The CDR3 bases are TGCGCCAGTGAAACAGGGGGAGGGGAAGAGACCCAGTACTTC. The V and J genes are TRBV5-1 and TRBJ2-5; D possibly corresponds to TRBD1 (8 bases). The V gene's germline CDR1 is SGHRS and CDR2 YFSETQ. The CDR3 has 14 amino acids. Trimming removed 8 bases from V and 3 bases from J, with 17 bases in between. Looking up the rest from reference TRBV5-1 and TRBJ2-5 gives the full variable domain: KAGVTQTPRYLIKTRGQQVTLSCSPISGHRSVSWYQQTPGQGLQFLFEYFSETQRNKGNFPGRFSGRQFSNSRSEMNVSTLELGDSALYLCASETGGGEETQYFGPGTRLLVL.

The chain is built from TRBV20-1 and TRBJ1-2, with D unresolved. The CDR3 has 13 amino acids. Deletions cut 2 bases from V and 4 bases from J, with 11 bases between. Germline V gene lookup returns CDR1 DFQATT and CDR2 SNEGSKA (reference sequence). CDR3 nucleotides: TGCAGTGCTAGAACTAGGGATTTCTATGGCTACACCTTC. Its protein is CSARTRDFYGYTF.

The chain links TRBV9 to TRBJ2-7; no clear D. The germline V and J ends were trimmed by 2 bases and 5 bases, with 11 bases remaining between them. CDR3 length equals 13 residues. Germline CDR1 reads SGDLS; CDR2 reads YYNGEE. CDR3 region: CASSVGLQDEQYF. In DNA, the CDR3 is TGTGCCAGCAGCGTGGGCCTGCAGGACGAGCAGTACTTC.

The chain recombines TRBV12-3 or TRBV12-4 with TRBJ2-7; no clear D gene. The CDR3 spans 12 residues. Trimming cost V 5 bases and J 4 bases, with 9 bases left between them. The CDR3 DNA sequence: TGTGCCAGCAGTCAGGTTCGTTACGAGCAGTACTTC. Translation: CASSQVRYEQYF.

This CDR3 reads CAISPAGRTDQPQHF. DNA of the CDR3: TGTGCCATCAGTCCCGCGGGCAGGACCGATCAGCCCCAGCATTTT. This chain joins TRBV10-3 and TRBJ1-5; D is ambiguous. Germline V lookup: CDR1 ENHRY, CDR2 SYGVKD. This CDR3 is built from 15 residues. Trimming left V 5 bases short and J 5 bases short, with 16 bases between.

CDR3 protein: CASSTGGLAGTEQYF. The CDR3 DNA sequence: TGCGCCAGCAGCACCGGGGGACTAGCGGGAACCGAGCAGTACTTC. The chain links TRBV5-1 to TRBJ2-4; 13 positions match TRBD2. The J call may be faulty, since TRBJ2-7 better matches the DNA end. The germline gives CDR1 SGHRS, CDR2 YFSETQ. The CDR3 consists of 15 residues.